These 22 T cell receptor beta chains were sequenced from one sample in a study of blood T cell repertoires in COVID-19. The data were produced by immunoSEQ multiplex PCR, yet TCRdb's version contains in-frame clones alone and is incomplete. The repertoire has approximately 49,000 clones, roughly two thirds of them found once; the top ten carry roughly 8.8%. Sequences were obtained from peripheral blood. The receptor set was obtained from a woman between 65 and 79 years old with acute or convalescent COVID-19.

There are a few counts of this clone. The V and J genes are TRBV23-1 and TRBJ1-5; TRBD1 matches at 7 bases. TRBV23-1 is an ORF, and what it does is uncertain. This CDR3 is 16 amino acids long. With V trimmed by 2 bases and J by 4 bases, 8 bases remained unmatched. The CDR3 spells CASSQPRQGGNQPQHF. Written as DNA, the CDR3 is TGCGCCAGCAGTCAACCAAGACAGGGCGGAAATCAGCCCCAGCATTTT.

The genes are TRBV23-1 and TRBJ1-3; D is possibly TRBD1 (5 bases). TRBV23-1 is labeled an ORF, and its function is uncertain. This CDR3 is built from 12 residues. V was trimmed by 6 bases and J by 3 bases, leaving 6 bases between them. CDR3 amino acids: CASRGLGNTIYF. DNA of the CDR3: TGCGCCAGCAGGGGGCTTGGAAACACCATATATTTT.

This clone has just one count. J is TRBJ2-1 and V is TRBV29-1; maybe TRBD2 (5 bases). This CDR3 has 14 residues. Looked up from germline, CDR1 is SQVTM and CDR2 is ANQGSEA. Trimming took off 8 bases at V and 4 bases at J, with 18 bases between the two ends. The CDR3 loop is CSLRHREGYNEQFF. CDR3 DNA sequence: TGCAGCCTACGACATCGGGAAGGGTACAATGAGCAGTTCTTC.

The chain is built from TRBV28 and TRBJ2-1; TRBD2 agrees at 11 bases. The trim removed 5 bases at V and 6 bases at J, leaving 6 bases unmatched. The CDR3 is 15 residues long. Germline CDR1 and CDR2: MDHEN and SYDVKM. CDR3 region: CASSTLAGGVNEQFF. The CDR3 DNA follows: TGTGCCAGCAGTACCTTAGCGGGAGGGGTCAATGAGCAGTTCTTC.

This chain links TRBV6-1 with TRBJ2-1; D might be TRBD1 (5 bases). The CDR3 covers 13 residues. Germline V lookup: CDR1 MNHNS, CDR2 SASEGT. V was cut by 2 bases and J by 6 bases, with 8 bases left in between. The CDR3 DNA follows: TGTGCCAGCAGTGAACGAAGGGGCAATGAGCAGTTCTTC. It translates to CASSERRGNEQFF.

This CDR3 reads CASRRQGDSEQYF. The CDR3 DNA reads TGTGCCAGCAGAAGACAGGGAGACTCCGAGCAGTACTTC. The rearrangement links TRBV6-5 to TRBJ2-7, with TRBD1 matching over 7 bases. With 6 bases clipped from V and 6 bases from J, the junction kept 8 bases outside the gene matches. CDR3 length: 13 amino acids. Germline CDR1 MNHEY, CDR2 SVGAGI.

V is TRBV24-1 and J is TRBJ1-5; D is possibly TRBD1 (5 bases). The CDR3 is 18 amino acids. The ends were cut back, 6 bases at V and 0 bases at J, with 20 bases in the middle. Looked up from germline, CDR1 is KGHDR and CDR2 is SFDVKD. Here the CDR3 DNA reads TGTGCCACCAGTCTCCAGGGCCCCCGACCTTATAGCAATCAGCCCCAGCATTTT. Protein: CATSLQGPRPYSNQPQHF.

This rearrangement joins TRBV18 to TRBJ1-2, with 7 bases aligning to TRBD1. This CDR3 has 13 residues. Looked up from germline, CDR1 is KGHSH and CDR2 is LQKENI. Losses at the gene ends were 8 bases for V and 5 bases for J; bases not matched to a gene: 8. The CDR3 here is CASPPDREYGYTF. The CDR3 DNA is TGTGCCAGCCCTCCAGACAGGGAGTATGGCTACACCTTC.

Many counts were recorded for this clone. The chain couples TRBV14 to TRBJ2-3, with TRBD1 matching 9 bases. CDR1 SGHDN and CDR2 FVKESK come from the germline V gene. The trim removed 4 bases at V and 4 bases at J, leaving 9 bases unmatched. This CDR3 spans 16 amino acids. The CDR3 bases are TGTGCCAGCAGCCCCCACCTGGGACAGGGCGCAGATACGCAGTATTTT. This codes for CASSPHLGQGADTQYF.

This chain uses TRBV27 with TRBJ2-3; no clear D gene. The V gene lost 5 bases and the J gene lost 0 bases, with 3 bases spanning the gap. Germline V gene sequence: CDR1 MNHEY, CDR2 SMNVEV (reference sequence). There are 12 residues in the CDR3. The CDR3 here is CASSPSTDTQYF. The CDR3 coding sequence is TGTGCCAGCAGTCCGAGCACAGATACGCAGTATTTT.

V and J are TRBV10-3 and TRBJ1-4, with TRBD1 identical over 11 bases. The CDR3 length is 16 residues. V shed 5 bases, J shed 7 bases, and the junction held 9 bases outside the gene matches. In germline, CDR1 is ENHRY, CDR2 SYGVKD. The CDR3 sequence: CAISPRGQGAGEKLFF. The CDR3 DNA is TGTGCCATCAGTCCCCGTGGACAGGGGGCCGGTGAAAAACTGTTTTTT.

The chain joins TRBV9 to TRBJ2-2; TRBD2 might be the D (5 bases). CDR1 SGDLS and CDR2 YYNGEE come from the germline V gene. Deletions cut 0 bases from V and 7 bases from J, with 13 bases between. The CDR3 extends over 15 amino acids. CDR3 sequence (DNA): TGTGCCAGCAGCGTAGGAGGGTGGTACGGCGGGGAGCTGTTTTTT. Its translation is CASSVGGWYGGELFF.

The gene calls are TRBV7-3 and TRBJ1-1, with D tentatively TRBD1 (6 bases). CDR1 and CDR2 (germline): SGHTA, FQGTGA. This CDR3 has 13 amino acids. V was shortened by 3 bases and J by 6 bases, with 11 bases between the two germline ends. In DNA, the CDR3 is TGTGCCAGCAGCTTCGAACAGGGCGCTGAAGCTTTCTTT. The encoded protein is CASSFEQGAEAFF.

Only a few counts were recorded for this clone. The chain employs TRBV19 and TRBJ1-1, with TRBD1 identical over 8 bases. CDR3 length: 15 amino acids. The germline V gene encodes CDR1 LNHDA and CDR2 SQIVND (reference sequence). V dropped 7 bases and J dropped 4; count of bases not matched to a gene: 11. The CDR3: CASTPGFTGGTEAFF. CDR3 nucleotides: TGTGCCAGTACCCCTGGCTTTACAGGGGGCACTGAAGCTTTCTTT.

The CDR3 region is CASSPPGGPTYEQYF. In nucleotides, the CDR3 is TGTGCCAGCTCACCACCAGGCGGGCCAACCTACGAGCAGTACTTC. The chain is built from TRBV18 and TRBJ2-7, with D possibly matching TRBD2 (5 bases). Germline CDR1 is KGHSH and CDR2 is LQKENI. The V and J ends lost 0 bases and 2 bases respectively, with 11 bases between them. CDR3 length: 15 amino acids. The variable domain in full, completed from reference TRBV18 and TRBJ2-7, reads NAGVMQNPRHLVRRRGQEARLRCSPMKGHSHVYWYRQLPEEGLKFMVYLQKENIIDESGMPKERFSAEFPKEGPSILRIQQVVRGDSAAYFCASSPPGGPTYEQYFGPGTRLTVT.

The gene calls are TRBV5-6 and TRBJ2-7; 12 bases map to TRBD1. The germline V gene has CDR1 SGHDT and CDR2 YYEEEE. CDR3 length equals 16 residues. The V segment lost 3 bases and the J segment 4 bases; nucleotides outside the gene matches: 8. CDR3 in DNA: TGTGCCAGCAGCTCTATCCGGGACAGGGGGCGGTACGAGCAGTACTTC. The encoded protein is CASSSIRDRGRYEQYF. Complete variable domain (other parts from reference TRBV5-6 and TRBJ2-7): DAGVTQSPTHLIKTRGQQVTLRCSPKSGHDTVSWYQQALGQGPQFIFQYYEEEERQRGNFPDRFSGHQFPNYSSELNVNALLLGDSALYLCASSSIRDRGRYEQYFGPGTRLTVT.

The J gene is TRBJ1-4, the V gene TRBV19; the D is unclear. This CDR3 has 15 amino acids. From germline, CDR1 is LNHDA and CDR2 SQIVND (reference sequence). Trimming took 3 bases from V and 0 from J, leaving 8 bases between them. In DNA form, the CDR3 reads TGTGCCAGTAGTATTGAGGGTACAACTAATGAAAAACTGTTTTTT. As protein: CASSIEGTTNEKLFF.

This clone has only a few counts. This chain uses TRBV6-6 with TRBJ2-7, with D hard to call. V gave up 0 bases and J gave up 1 base, with 4 bases separating them. Germline V gene sequence: CDR1 MNHNY, CDR2 SVGAGI (reference sequence). CDR3 length: 13 residues. CDR3 nucleotides: TGTGCCAGCAGTTACTCCAGGTCCTACGAGCAGTACTTC. Translation gives CASSYSRSYEQYF.

The rearrangement links TRBV15 to TRBJ2-5, with D uncertain. Germline values: CDR1 LNHNV, CDR2 YYDKDF (reference sequence). Trimming left V 0 bases short and J 5 bases short, with 16 bases between. The CDR3 runs 16 residues. The CDR3 DNA reads as TGTGCCACCAGCAGAGATGGCGGCCCAAACCCGGAGACCCAGTACTTC. This encodes CATSRDGGPNPETQYF.

The rearrangement links TRBV7-2 to TRBJ1-1; D ambiguous. This CDR3 is built from 14 residues. Trimming stripped 5 bases from V and 4 bases from J, with 14 bases between. Germline V gene sequence: CDR1 SGHTA, CDR2 FQGNSA. The CDR3 bases are TGTGCCAGCAGCCCCCACCCGGAGTCCACTGAAGCTTTCTTT. Encoded protein: CASSPHPESTEAFF. The variable domain in full, with the rest retrieved from reference TRBV7-2 and TRBJ1-1, is GAGVSQSPSNKVTEKGKDVELRCDPISGHTALYWYRQSLGQGLEFLIYFQGNSAPDKSGLPSDRFSAERTGGSVSTLTIQRTQQEDSAVYLCASSPHPESTEAFFGQGTRLTVV.

The chain employs TRBV7-9 and TRBJ1-5, with D hard to call. The germline V gene has CDR1 SEHNR and CDR2 FQNEAQ (reference sequence). V lost 5 bases and J 1 base, leaving 15 bases between the germline ends. The CDR3 totals 16 residues. The CDR3 DNA reads TGTGCCAGCAGCGGAGAAGGCGGCGGGAGCAATCAGCCCCAGCATTTT. This sequence encodes CASSGEGGGSNQPQHF.

J is TRBJ2-2 and V is TRBV3-1 (or the pseudogene TRBV3-2); possible D gene TRBD2, 5 bases. This CDR3 spans 15 amino acids. Between the trimmed V and J ends, which lost 6 bases and 1 base, there was a span of 12 bases. Germline lookup yields CDR1 LGHDT and CDR2 YNNKEL (reference sequence). CDR3: CASRGQGRNTGELFF. The CDR3 DNA is TGTGCCAGCAGGGGTCAAGGGAGGAACACCGGGGAGCTGTTTTTT.